The 30 T cell receptor beta chains listed next were all sequenced from one sample in a study of OX40 agonist ivuxolimab in advanced cancers. Receptors were amplified or captured by the immunoSEQ multiplex PCR assay. TCRdb obtained this table from immuneACCESS and retained in-frame rearrangements with V and J assigned. These tables miss some clones; where compared with another copy, unresolved V genes account for less than half of the shortfall, and the remainder is unexplained. The sample table shows tens of thousands of clones, and around 81% are seen once. Of the sample, less than 25% is held by the ten largest clones. The sequenced sample was CD4+ or CD8+ T cells sorted from blood, obtained in a trial of the OX40 agonist ivuxolimab. Receptors originate from an adult with an advanced solid tumor such as melanoma, head and neck, liver or kidney cancer.

The chain is built from TRBV7-9 and TRBJ1-3; maybe TRBD1 (5 bases). There are 14 residues in the CDR3. Trimming pared 9 bases from V and 0 bases from J, leaving 12 bases between. The V gene's germline CDR1 is SEHNR and CDR2 FQNEAQ (reference sequence). The CDR3 DNA reads TGTGCCAGTGCCGACAGCAACTCTGGAAACACCATATATTTT. This codes for CASADSNSGNTIYF.

V and J are TRBV29-1 and TRBJ1-6, with unresolved D. CDR3 length equals 13 residues. Trimming removed 7 bases at V and 14 bases at J, with 21 bases between. CDR1 SQVTM and CDR2 ANQGSEA come from the germline V gene. The CDR3 spells CSALMESPGSLHF. The CDR3 nucleotides are TGCAGCGCCCTGATGGAGAGCCCTGGGTCCCTCCACTTT.

The chain links TRBV30 to TRBJ1-3, with D unclear. V dropped 5 bases and J dropped 0 bases, with 8 bases sitting between them. CDR3 size: 13 residues. The germline CDR1 and CDR2 sequences are GTSNPN and SVGIG (reference sequence). Here the CDR3 reads CAWVHSSGNTIYF. The CDR3 bases are TGTGCCTGGGTTCACAGCTCTGGAAACACCATATATTTT.

Regarding this clone: An end of the junction differs from the germline gene, which may be a read error. The chain has TRBV15 and TRBJ2-1, with a possible D match to TRBD1 (5 bases). The CDR3 loop spans 16 amino acids. Germline loops: CDR1 LNHNV, CDR2 YYDKDF (reference sequence). The CDR3 reads CATSGEDSLSYNEQFF. The DNA for the CDR3 is TGTGCCACCAGCGGAGAAGACAGCCTCTCCTACAATGAGCAGTTCTTC.

The chain is built from TRBV21-1 and TRBJ1-5. TRBV21-1 represents a pseudogene. There are 16 residues in the CDR3. In DNA, the CDR3 is TGTGCCAGCAGCAAAAGGCGCCAGGACCTCAATCAGCCCCAGCATTTT. It specifies CASSKRRQDLNQPQHF.

The chain employs TRBV2 and TRBJ2-7, with 7 bases that match TRBD1. The CDR3 spans 13 residues. Germline V gene lookup returns CDR1 SNHLY and CDR2 FYNNEI. V was pared by 7 bases and J by 0 bases, with 3 bases of the junction left unmatched. The DNA of the CDR3 is TGTGCCAGCACCGGGACAGCCTCCTACGAGCAGTACTTC. This encodes CASTGTASYEQYF.

The rearrangement links TRBV7-6 to TRBJ1-2, with a weak D call TRBD1 (5 bases). With 4 bases removed from V and 6 bases from J, the gap between germline ends came to 9 bases. The CDR3 length is 12 residues. Looked up from germline, CDR1 is SGHVS and CDR2 is FNYEAQ. CDR3 nucleotide sequence: TGTGCCAGCAGCTCGACAGCCGATGGCTACACCTTC. This codes for CASSSTADGYTF.

The chain carries TRBV5-4 and TRBJ2-2, with TRBD1 matching over 8 bases. CDR3 length: 14 residues. The junction had 4 bases not matched to a gene; V was cut back by 5 bases and J by 4 bases. The V gene's germline CDR1 is SGHNT and CDR2 YYREEE (reference sequence). The CDR3 here is CASSFDRGTGELFF. CDR3 nucleotide sequence: TGTGCCAGCAGTTTTGACAGGGGCACCGGGGAGCTGTTTTTT.

The V and J genes are TRBV18 and TRBJ2-1, with 10 bases lining up with TRBD2. The CDR3 consists of 15 residues. J was trimmed by 9 bases and V by 2 bases; bases with no gene match: 7. CDR1 and CDR2 from the germline V gene are KGHSH and LQKENI. The CDR3 DNA reads TGTGCCAGCTCACCATCCCTAGCGGGAGTGATTGAGCAGTTCTTC. Residues: CASSPSLAGVIEQFF.

The chain is built from TRBV28 and TRBJ2-4, with TRBD1 identical over 9 bases. With V trimmed by 7 bases and J by 6 bases, 16 bases remained unmatched. This CDR3 comprises 17 residues. The germline V gene has CDR1 MDHEN and CDR2 SYDVKM. The CDR3 here is CASTHVQDRGSRNIQYF. The CDR3 DNA sequence: TGTGCCAGCACCCACGTCCAGGACAGGGGATCTAGAAACATTCAGTACTTC.

The rearrangement uses TRBV6-9 and TRBJ2-1, with TRBD2 identical over 13 bases. V lost 6 bases, J lost 7 bases, and 18 bases stayed unmatched. CDR1 is MNHGY and CDR2 is SVAAGI in the germline V gene. CDR3 length: 19 amino acids. The CDR3 region has the DNA TGTGCCAGCAGCCAATCAGGACTAGCGGGAGAGGTCTCCTGGAATGAGCAGTTCTTC. Protein product: CASSQSGLAGEVSWNEQFF.

This clone was seen just once. The chain employs TRBV7-9 and TRBJ1-4; no clear D. V was pared by 2 bases and J by 1 base, with 5 bases between. The CDR3 runs to 14 residues. CDR1 is SEHNR and CDR2 is FQNEAQ in the germline V gene (reference sequence). This chain's CDR3 is CASSLLGTNEKLFF. The CDR3 DNA reads TGTGCCAGCAGCTTATTGGGAACTAATGAAAAACTGTTTTTT.

The chain has TRBV7-6 and TRBJ2-5, with D perhaps matching TRBD1 (6 bases). Trimming left V 7 bases short and J 5 bases short, with 20 bases between. Germline V lookup: CDR1 SGHVS, CDR2 FNYEAQ. The CDR3 covers 15 residues. This CDR3 is CASTSTPGAVETQYF. The CDR3 bases are TGTGCCAGCACCTCCACCCCAGGGGCGGTGGAGACCCAGTACTTC.

This clone is labeled as medium-sized. The chain joins TRBV28 to TRBJ2-1; 7 bases are a match to TRBD1. Germline trimming cut 6 bases from V and 5 bases from J; bases unmatched to any gene: 4. The CDR3 runs 13 residues. Germline V gene lookup returns CDR1 MDHEN and CDR2 SYDVKM. Here the CDR3 DNA reads TGTGCCAGCAGGGGGACAGAGGACAATGAGCAGTTCTTC. It encodes CASRGTEDNEQFF.

This clone has only a few counts. J is TRBJ2-7 and V is TRBV14, with 10 bases fitting TRBD1. Germline-derived CDR1 and CDR2 are SGHDN and FVKESK. The CDR3 totals 16 residues. V trimming: 3 bases; J trimming: 2 bases; junction bases outside the gene matches: 7. CDR3 region: CASSQRTGGLAYEQYF. The CDR3 DNA follows: TGTGCCAGCAGCCAGAGGACAGGGGGATTAGCCTACGAGCAGTACTTC.

The genes are TRBV5-3 and TRBJ2-4, with 7 bases lining up with TRBD1. TRBV5-3 is designated an ORF whose function remains uncertain. V lost 8 bases to trimming and J lost 5 bases; unmatched junction nucleotides: 4. This CDR3 comprises 12 residues. This CDR3 is CASRDSENIQYF. Here the CDR3 DNA reads TGTGCCAGCCGGGACAGTGAAAACATTCAGTACTTC.

The V gene is TRBV7-9, the J gene TRBJ1-5; 8 nucleotides match TRBD1. The germline CDR1 and CDR2 sequences are SEHNR and FQNEAQ (reference sequence). The CDR3 runs 15 residues. The ends lost 5 bases at V and 4 bases at J; junction bases unmatched: 7. CDR3 sequence reads: CASSPARQGNQPQHF. The CDR3 bases are TGTGCCAGCAGCCCCGCGAGACAGGGGAATCAGCCCCAGCATTTT.

This clone appeared once. The chain has TRBV11-3 and TRBJ1-2, with 7 bases identical to TRBD1. V was pared by 5 bases and J by 4 bases, with 4 bases of the junction left unmatched. The germline V gene encodes CDR1 SGHNT and CDR2 YENEEA. The CDR3 has 13 residues. CDR3 coding DNA: TGTGCCAGCAGCGAGACAGGGACCTATGGCTACACCTTC. It codes for CASSETGTYGYTF.

The V gene is TRBV6-7, the J gene TRBJ1-1; D perhaps matches TRBD1 (6 bases). TRBV6-7 is sorted into the ORF group, with uncertain function. This CDR3 is 14 amino acids long. Trimming cost V 8 bases and J 1 base, with 14 bases left between them. CDR3 in DNA: TGTGCCAGCCTCCGGGACATACCGAACACTGAAGCTTTCTTT. Translating it yields CASLRDIPNTEAFF.

The CDR3 DNA follows: TGTGCCAGCAGAGGGGGACACATGAACACCGGGGAGCTGTTTTTT. Its translation is CASRGGHMNTGELFF. This chain uses TRBV6-5 with TRBJ2-2; D is possibly TRBD1 (6 bases). V was shortened by 6 bases and J by 1 base, with 12 bases between the two germline ends. Germline CDR1 reads MNHEY; CDR2 reads SVGAGI. There are 15 residues in the CDR3.

V usage is TRBV4-3 and J usage is TRBJ1-2; D is possibly TRBD1 (5 bases). CDR3 length: 15 residues. Trimming shortened V by 0 bases and J by 6 bases, and 14 bases separated the two germline ends. The germline gives CDR1 LGHNA, CDR2 YSLEER. CDR3 nucleotide sequence: TGCGCCAGCAGCCAAGACACCACAGGACATGATGGCTACACCTTC. Its translation is CASSQDTTGHDGYTF.

Turning to this clone: The junction differs from germline at one of its ends, possibly a read error. This sample also contains other DNA sequences that code for the same CDR3. V is TRBV7-6 and J is TRBJ2-3, with D tentatively TRBD1 or TRBD2 (5 bases each). Germline CDR1 SGHVS, CDR2 FNYEAQ. CDR3 length: 18 amino acids. CDR3 in DNA: TGTGCCAGCAGCTTATTTGTACGCTCGCCAGGGAGCACGGATACGCAGTATTTT. Translated, it gives CASSLFVRSPGSTDTQYF.

V is TRBV27 and J is TRBJ1-6; D is unresolved. V was shortened by 2 bases and J by 2 bases, with 1 base between the two germline ends. Germline V gene lookup returns CDR1 MNHEY and CDR2 SMNVEV (reference sequence). CDR3 length equals 13 residues. This CDR3 reads CASSLPYNSPLHF. In nucleotides, the CDR3 is TGTGCCAGCAGTTTACCCTATAATTCACCCCTCCACTTT.

V is TRBV5-4 and J is TRBJ2-7, with TRBD2 as a possible D gene (6 bases). This CDR3 comprises 14 residues. With 4 bases removed from V and 0 bases from J, the gap between germline ends came to 11 bases. CDR1 is SGHNT and CDR2 is YYREEE in the germline V gene (reference sequence). CDR3 amino acids: CASSLRDFSYEQYF. CDR3 coding DNA: TGTGCCAGCAGCCTCCGGGACTTCTCCTACGAGCAGTACTTC.

In this sample, this clone turned up a few times. The V gene is TRBV19, the J gene TRBJ1-2; D possibly corresponds to TRBD1 (5 bases). Germline V gene lookup returns CDR1 LNHDA and CDR2 SQIVND (reference sequence). The CDR3 runs to 15 residues. Trimming shortened V by 3 bases and J by 5 bases, and 16 bases separated the two germline ends. The CDR3 protein is CASSIPQVLGYGYTF. The CDR3 nucleotides read TGTGCCAGTAGTATCCCACAGGTCCTGGGATATGGCTACACCTTC.

The CDR3, as DNA: TGTGCCAGCAGCATCTCCACAGATACGCAGTATTTT. This sequence encodes CASSISTDTQYF. The chain combines TRBV5-4 with TRBJ2-3; unclear D gene. Deletions cut 4 bases from V and 2 bases from J, with 5 bases between. Germline loops: CDR1 SGHNT, CDR2 YYREEE (reference sequence). This CDR3 is built from 12 residues.

V gene TRBV6-6 combines with J gene TRBJ2-3; a possible D gene is TRBD2 (5 bases). The germline gives CDR1 MNHNY, CDR2 SVGAGI (reference sequence). This CDR3 has 15 residues. V lost 2 bases and J lost 3, with 12 bases in between. For the CDR3, the DNA is TGTGCCAGCAGTTACGCGGGCTCCCCAACAGATACGCAGTATTTT. Its translation is CASSYAGSPTDTQYF.

This chain connects TRBV10-3 to TRBJ2-3; possible D gene TRBD1, 6 bases. V dropped 1 base and J dropped 0 bases, with 14 bases sitting between them. CDR3 size: 17 residues. CDR1 and CDR2 from the germline V gene are ENHRY and SYGVKD. CDR3 region: CAISELPGAPSTDTQYF. CDR3 coding DNA: TGTGCCATCAGTGAGTTGCCAGGGGCACCTAGCACAGATACGCAGTATTTT.

As DNA, the CDR3 is TGCGCCAGCAGGTGGACGGATGAGCAGTTCTTC. Its protein is CASRWTDEQFF. The rearrangement joins TRBV5-1 to TRBJ2-1; no firm D call. The CDR3 spans 11 residues. Trimming left V 5 bases short and J 8 bases short, with 8 bases between. From germline, CDR1 is SGHRS and CDR2 YFSETQ.

The CDR3 DNA reads TGTGCCAGCAGTGAATGGTCTAGCCGGGCAGATACGCAGTATTTT. This codes for CASSEWSSRADTQYF. The chain uses TRBV2 and TRBJ2-3; a possible D gene is TRBD2 (5 bases). There are 15 residues in the CDR3. V was cut by 2 bases and J by 4 bases, with 13 bases left in between. Germline V CDR1 and CDR2: SNHLY, FYNNEI.